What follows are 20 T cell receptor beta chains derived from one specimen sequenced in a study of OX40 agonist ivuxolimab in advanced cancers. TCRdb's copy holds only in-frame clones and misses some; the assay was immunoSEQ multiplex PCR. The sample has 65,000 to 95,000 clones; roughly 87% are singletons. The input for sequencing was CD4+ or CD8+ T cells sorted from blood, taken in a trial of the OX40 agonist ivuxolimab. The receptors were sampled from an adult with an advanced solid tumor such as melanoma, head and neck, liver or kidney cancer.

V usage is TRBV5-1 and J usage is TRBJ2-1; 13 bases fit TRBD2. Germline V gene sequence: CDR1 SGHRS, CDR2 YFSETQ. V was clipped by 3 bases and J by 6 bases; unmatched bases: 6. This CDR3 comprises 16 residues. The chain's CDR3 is CASSWLGLAGVNEQFF. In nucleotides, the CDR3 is TGCGCCAGCAGCTGGCTCGGACTAGCGGGAGTCAATGAGCAGTTCTTC.

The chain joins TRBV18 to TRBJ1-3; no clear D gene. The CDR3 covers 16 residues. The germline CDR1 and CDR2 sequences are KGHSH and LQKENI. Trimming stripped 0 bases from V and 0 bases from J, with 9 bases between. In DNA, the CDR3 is TGTGCCAGCTCACCACCTGTACAGAGCTCTGGAAACACCATATATTTT. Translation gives CASSPPVQSSGNTIYF.

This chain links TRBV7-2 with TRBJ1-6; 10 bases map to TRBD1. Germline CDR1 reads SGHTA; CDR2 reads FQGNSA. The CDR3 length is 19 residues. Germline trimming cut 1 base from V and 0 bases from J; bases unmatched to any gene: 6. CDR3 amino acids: CASSLVGTGASSYNSPLHF. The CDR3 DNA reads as TGTGCCAGCAGCTTAGTCGGGACAGGGGCTAGCTCCTATAATTCACCCCTCCACTTT. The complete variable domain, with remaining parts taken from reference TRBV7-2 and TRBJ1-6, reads GAGVSQSPSNKVTEKGKDVELRCDPISGHTALYWYRQSLGQGLEFLIYFQGNSAPDKSGLPSDRFSAERTGGSVSTLTIQRTQQEDSAVYLCASSLVGTGASSYNSPLHFGNGTRLTVT.

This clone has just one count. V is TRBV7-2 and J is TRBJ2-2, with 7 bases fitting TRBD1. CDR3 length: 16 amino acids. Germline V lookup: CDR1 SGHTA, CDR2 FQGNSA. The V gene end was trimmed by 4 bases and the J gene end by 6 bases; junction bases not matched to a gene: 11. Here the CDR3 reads CASSSDRVGVSGELFF. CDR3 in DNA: TGTGCCAGCAGCTCCGACAGGGTTGGGGTTTCCGGGGAGCTGTTTTTT.

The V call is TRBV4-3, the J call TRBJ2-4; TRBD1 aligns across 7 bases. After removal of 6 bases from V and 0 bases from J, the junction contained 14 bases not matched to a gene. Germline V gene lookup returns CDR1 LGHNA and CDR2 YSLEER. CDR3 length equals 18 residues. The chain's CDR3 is CASSLDRGQALAKNIQYF. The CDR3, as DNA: TGCGCCAGCAGTCTGGATCGAGGACAGGCCCTAGCCAAAAACATTCAGTACTTC.

The CDR3 DNA is TGCGCCAGCAGCCAAGATCCAGGCAGAACTCAGCCCCAGCATTTT. This sequence encodes CASSQDPGRTQPQHF. This chain uses TRBV4-1 with TRBJ1-5; D unresolved. CDR3 size: 15 residues. Germline V gives CDR1 MGHRA, CDR2 YSYEKL. V gave up 0 bases and J gave up 6 bases, with 12 bases separating them.

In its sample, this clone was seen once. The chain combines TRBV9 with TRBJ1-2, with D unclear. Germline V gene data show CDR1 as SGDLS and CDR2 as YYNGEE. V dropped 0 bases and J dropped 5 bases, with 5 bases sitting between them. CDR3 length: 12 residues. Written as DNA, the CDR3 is TGTGCCAGCAGCGTAGTGGGTTATGGCTACACCTTC. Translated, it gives CASSVVGYGYTF.

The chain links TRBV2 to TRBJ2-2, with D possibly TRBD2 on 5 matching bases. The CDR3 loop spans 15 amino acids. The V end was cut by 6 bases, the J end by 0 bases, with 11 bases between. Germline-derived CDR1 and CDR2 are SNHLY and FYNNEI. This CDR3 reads CASSGKSANTGELFF. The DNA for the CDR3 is TGTGCCAGCAGCGGGAAAAGCGCGAACACCGGGGAGCTGTTTTTT.

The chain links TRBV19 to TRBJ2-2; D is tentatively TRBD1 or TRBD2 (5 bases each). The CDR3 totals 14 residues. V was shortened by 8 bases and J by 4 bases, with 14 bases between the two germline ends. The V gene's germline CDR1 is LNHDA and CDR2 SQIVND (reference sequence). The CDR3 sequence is CASSVGTITGELFF. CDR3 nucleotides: TGTGCCAGTTCGGTAGGGACCATCACCGGGGAGCTGTTTTTT.

DNA for the CDR3: TGTGCCAGTAAATCGCGGGGGGGACGCACAGATACGCAGTATTTT. It encodes CASKSRGGRTDTQYF. This chain uses TRBV19 with TRBJ2-3; 9 bases line up with TRBD2. This CDR3 is 15 amino acids long. The germline CDR1 and CDR2 sequences are LNHDA and SQIVND (reference sequence). V shed 7 bases, J shed 1 base, and the junction held 6 bases outside the gene matches. Variable domain in full (rest from reference TRBV19 and TRBJ2-3): DGGITQSPKYLFRKEGQNVTLSCEQNLNHDAMYWYRQDPGQGLRLIYYSQIVNDFQKGDIAEGYSVSREKKESFPLTVTSAQKNPTAFYLCASKSRGGRTDTQYFGPGTRLTVL.

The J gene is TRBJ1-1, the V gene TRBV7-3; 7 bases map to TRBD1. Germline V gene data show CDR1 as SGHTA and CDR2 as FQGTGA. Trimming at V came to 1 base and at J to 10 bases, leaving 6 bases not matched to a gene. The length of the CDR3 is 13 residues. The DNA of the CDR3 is TGTGCCAGCAGCTTAAGAGGGGGCGCGGGAGCTTTCTTT. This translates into CASSLRGGAGAFF.

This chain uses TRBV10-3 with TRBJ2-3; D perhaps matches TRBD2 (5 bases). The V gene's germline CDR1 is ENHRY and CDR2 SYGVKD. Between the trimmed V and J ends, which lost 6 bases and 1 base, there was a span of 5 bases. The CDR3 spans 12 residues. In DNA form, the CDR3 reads TGTGCCATCAGGAGGGGCACAGATACGCAGTATTTT. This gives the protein CAIRRGTDTQYF.

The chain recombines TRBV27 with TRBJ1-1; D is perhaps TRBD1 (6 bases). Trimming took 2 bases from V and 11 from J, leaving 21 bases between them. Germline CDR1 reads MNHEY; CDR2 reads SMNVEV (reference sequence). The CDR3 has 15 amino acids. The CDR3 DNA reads TGTGCCAGCAGTTTAAGCCCCCGTCAAGGGGGGCGGGCTTTCTTT. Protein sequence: CASSLSPRQGGRAFF.

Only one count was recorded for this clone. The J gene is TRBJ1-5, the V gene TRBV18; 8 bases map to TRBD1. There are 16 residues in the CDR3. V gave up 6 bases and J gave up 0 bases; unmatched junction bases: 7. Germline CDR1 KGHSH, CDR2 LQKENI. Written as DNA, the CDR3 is TGTGCCAGCTCCTTTGGGACAGGTTATAGCAATCAGCCCCAGCATTTT. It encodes CASSFGTGYSNQPQHF.

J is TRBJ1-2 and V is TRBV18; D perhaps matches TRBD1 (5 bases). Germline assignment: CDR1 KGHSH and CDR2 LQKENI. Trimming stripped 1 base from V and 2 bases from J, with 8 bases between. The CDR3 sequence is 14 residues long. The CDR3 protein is CASSPRGGNYGYTF. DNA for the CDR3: TGTGCCAGCTCACCACGGGGGGGGAACTATGGCTACACCTTC.

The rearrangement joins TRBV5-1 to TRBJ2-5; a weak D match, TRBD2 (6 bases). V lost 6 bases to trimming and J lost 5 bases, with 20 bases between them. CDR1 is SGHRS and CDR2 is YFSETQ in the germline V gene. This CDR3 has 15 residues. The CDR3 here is CASTLTPTSIETQYF. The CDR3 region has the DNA TGCGCCAGCACCTTAACCCCGACTAGTATCGAGACCCAGTACTTC.

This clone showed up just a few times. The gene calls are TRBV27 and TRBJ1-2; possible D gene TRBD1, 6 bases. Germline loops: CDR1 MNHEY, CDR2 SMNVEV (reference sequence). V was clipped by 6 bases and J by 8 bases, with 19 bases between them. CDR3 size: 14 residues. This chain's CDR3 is CASRIRGAGAGYTF. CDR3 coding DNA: TGTGCCAGCAGAATACGGGGGGCGGGGGCGGGCTACACCTTC.

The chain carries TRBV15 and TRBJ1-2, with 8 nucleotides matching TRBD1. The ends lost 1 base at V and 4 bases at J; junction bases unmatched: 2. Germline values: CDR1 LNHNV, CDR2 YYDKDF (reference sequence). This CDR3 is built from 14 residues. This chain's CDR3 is CATSRADRAYGYTF. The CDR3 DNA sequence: TGTGCCACCAGCAGAGCGGACAGGGCCTATGGCTACACCTTC. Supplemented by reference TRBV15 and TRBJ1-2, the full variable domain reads DAMVIQNPRYQVTQFGKPVTLSCSQTLNHNVMYWYQQKSSQAPKLLFHYYDKDFNNEADTPDNFQSRRPNTSFCFLDIRSPGLGDTAMYLCATSRADRAYGYTFGSGTRLTVV.

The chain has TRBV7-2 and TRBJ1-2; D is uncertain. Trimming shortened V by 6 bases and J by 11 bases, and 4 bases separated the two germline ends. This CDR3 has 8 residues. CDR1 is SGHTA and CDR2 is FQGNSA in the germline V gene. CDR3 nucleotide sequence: TGTGCCAGCAGGGTGTACACCTTC. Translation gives CASRVYTF.

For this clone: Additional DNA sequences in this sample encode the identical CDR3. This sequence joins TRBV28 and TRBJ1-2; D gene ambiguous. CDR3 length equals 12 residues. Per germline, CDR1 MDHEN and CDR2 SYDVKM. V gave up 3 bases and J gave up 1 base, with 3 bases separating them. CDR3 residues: CASSLSNYGYTF. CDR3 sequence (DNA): TGTGCCAGCAGTTTGAGTAACTATGGCTACACCTTC.